The subject of this entry is one T cell receptor (beta chain). Its target is unknown. These data are taken from a study of response to subunit inactivated influenza vaccine. Overall study results and limits: It was the authors' suggestion that each seasonal influenza vaccination recruits few new T cells.

A single record per CDR3 protein comes from TCRdb applying MiXCR to the RT-PCR reads. Of 710,000 or so distinct CDR3 sequences in the sample, 15% to 18% were seen once. Trimming at V came to 6 bases and at J to 5 bases, leaving 5 bases not matched to a gene. Germline assignment: CDR1 SGHDT and CDR2 YYEEEE. The CDR3 sequence is 13 residues long. Sequences were derived from PBMCs from blood, sampled 11 to 12 days after vaccination. The rearrangement links TRBV5-6 to TRBJ2-3; 8 positions match TRBD2. This clonotype was sampled from a man aged 50 or older who received an inactivated influenza vaccine. The CDR3 reads CASTSRGGDTQYF. CDR3 DNA: TGTGCCAGCACCTCCCGGGGGGGAGATACGCAGTATTTT. Full variable domain (rest looked up from reference TRBV5-6 and TRBJ2-3): DAGVTQSPTHLIKTRGQQVTLRCSPKSGHDTVSWYQQALGQGPQFIFQYYEEEERQRGNFPDRFSGHQFPNYSSELNVNALLLGDSALYLCASTSRGGDTQYFGPGTRLTVL.